Presented here are 13 T cell receptor beta chains from one specimen sequenced in a study of blood T cells in healthy people across ages. PCR was performed a second time for about 6 to 11 cycles using a sample-barcoded 5' primer and a J-beta primer mix. TCRdb itself ran the 5' RACE reads through MiXCR, one entry per CDR3 protein. The table has 1.5 million to 2 million distinct CDR3 sequences, roughly 28% seen once; the top ten hold less than 9.5%. Sample: blood. The receptor set was obtained from a woman aged 25-40 years in good health.

The sample holds a few counts of this clonotype. The J gene is TRBJ2-7, the V gene TRBV12-3 or TRBV12-4, with a possible D match to TRBD2 (5 bases). The germline V and J ends were trimmed by 4 bases and 6 bases, with 13 bases remaining between them. The CDR3 sequence is 13 residues long. The CDR3 is CASSSGLLSEQYF. CDR3 in DNA: TGTGCCAGCAGTTCTGGACTGCTAAGCGAGCAGTACTTC.

The V and J genes are TRBV5-1 and TRBJ2-3, with TRBD2 as a possible D gene (5 bases). The germline V gene has CDR1 SGHRS and CDR2 YFSETQ. There are 15 residues in the CDR3. V was shortened by 2 bases and J by 1 base, with 11 bases between the two germline ends. The CDR3 coding sequence is TGCGCCAGCAGCTTCAACGCGGGCCGCACAGATACGCAGTATTTT. This sequence encodes CASSFNAGRTDTQYF.

This clonotype was counted a few times. The V and J genes are TRBV27 and TRBJ2-3, with a tentative D call TRBD2 (6 bases). Trimming removed 2 bases from V and 1 base from J, with 13 bases in between. Per germline, CDR1 MNHEY and CDR2 SMNVEV (reference sequence). The CDR3 consists of 16 residues. CDR3 DNA: TGTGCCAGCAGTTTAGTTCTCGGGACTGGCACAGATACGCAGTATTTT. This encodes CASSLVLGTGTDTQYF.

On this clonotype itself: A much larger clone sits a single nucleotide away, making a read error possible. The V call is TRBV5-1, the J call TRBJ1-2, with D possibly TRBD1 on 5 matching bases. The CDR3 is 16 residues long. Germline V CDR1 and CDR2: SGHRS, YFSETQ. Written as DNA, the CDR3 is TGCGCCAGCGGCTTGGCCCCCGGGAATGGGGGCTATGGCTACACCTTC. This encodes CASGLAPGNGGYGYTF.

V and J are TRBV20-1 and TRBJ2-7; either TRBD1 or TRBD2 may supply D (5 bases each). V was shortened by 6 bases and J by 7 bases, with 22 bases between the two germline ends. CDR1 is DFQATT and CDR2 is SNEGSKA in the germline V gene (reference sequence). The CDR3 totals 14 residues. The CDR3 region is CSAGEIGAREEQYF. The CDR3, as DNA: TGCAGTGCCGGGGAGATTGGGGCCCGCGAGGAGCAGTACTTC.

This clonotype appeared many times. This chain links TRBV12-3 or TRBV12-4 with TRBJ2-7, with D possibly TRBD2 on 6 matching bases. Trimming left V 5 bases short and J 3 bases short, with 17 bases between. This CDR3 is built from 15 residues. The CDR3 DNA reads TGTGCCAGCAGTCGAGGTGGAGGGCCCTTCTACGAGCAGTACTTC. This translates into CASSRGGGPFYEQYF.

In this sample, this clonotype turned up many times. The rearrangement joins TRBV18 to TRBJ2-6, with TRBD1 matching over 11 bases. Trimming cost V 4 bases and J 0 bases; bases outside gene matches: 2. This CDR3 has 17 residues. Germline CDR1 and CDR2: KGHSH and LQKENI. The CDR3, as DNA: TGTGCCAGCTCACGGACAGGGGGCAACTCTGGGGCCAACGTCCTGACTTTC. Its translation is CASSRTGGNSGANVLTF.

This clonotype came up a few times. This chain connects TRBV11-2 to TRBJ2-1; perhaps TRBD1 as D (5 bases). Trimming cost V 1 base and J 2 bases, with 15 bases left between them. The CDR3 totals 17 residues. Germline loops: CDR1 SGHAT, CDR2 FQNNGV. This CDR3 is CASSLADSLPPYNEQFF. DNA for the CDR3: TGTGCCAGCAGCTTAGCCGACAGCCTACCACCCTACAATGAGCAGTTCTTC.

This clonotype was counted a single time. V is TRBV12-3 or TRBV12-4 and J is TRBJ1-1, with D possibly matching TRBD1 (6 bases). V lost 2 bases to trimming and J lost 0 bases, with 22 bases between them. The CDR3 has 19 residues. The CDR3 spells CASSLSVRRGKSVNTEAFF. The DNA for the CDR3 is TGTGCCAGCAGTTTAAGCGTGAGAAGGGGGAAATCCGTGAACACTGAAGCTTTCTTT.

This chain uses TRBV12-3 or TRBV12-4 with TRBJ2-7; weak D call: TRBD2 (6 bases). V was pared by 4 bases and J by 3 bases, with 16 bases between. CDR3 length: 15 amino acids. The CDR3, as DNA: TGTGCCAGCAGTTGGGGGAGGCCGGGGCTCTACGAGCAGTACTTC. Translated: CASSWGRPGLYEQYF.

This clonotype was detected a few times. The chain links TRBV2 to TRBJ2-1; tentative D call: TRBD2 (7 bases). CDR1 is SNHLY, CDR2 FYNNEI, per germline. The CDR3 covers 12 residues. V lost 6 bases to trimming and J lost 14 bases, with 17 bases between them. CDR3 sequence: CASRSGGGKEFF. CDR3 DNA: TGTGCCAGCAGGTCGGGGGGCGGGAAGGAGTTCTTC.

V usage is TRBV10-2 and J usage is TRBJ2-7; the D is unclear. The CDR3 is 13 residues long. Trimming removed 4 bases from V and 2 bases from J, with 9 bases in between. Germline V lookup: CDR1 WSHSY, CDR2 SAAADI. CDR3 sequence: CASSGSMTYEQYF. The CDR3 nucleotides read TGCGCCAGCAGTGGGTCGATGACCTACGAGCAGTACTTC.

This clonotype was detected many times. The V call is TRBV6-6, the J call TRBJ2-5; D possibly corresponds to TRBD2 (5 bases). CDR1 is MNHNY, CDR2 SVGAGI, per germline (reference sequence). The V and J ends lost 2 bases and 6 bases respectively, with 16 bases between them. CDR3 length: 15 amino acids. The CDR3 is CASSYKRERGQTQYF. The CDR3 DNA sequence: TGTGCCAGCAGTTACAAGAGGGAACGTGGGCAGACCCAGTACTTC.